A selection of T cell receptor beta chains follows, all from one sample in a study of response to subunit inactivated influenza vaccine. A single record per CDR3 protein comes from TCRdb applying MiXCR to the RT-PCR reads. The data show about 700,000 distinct CDR3 sequences, 15% to 19% seen once. The sequencing used PBMCs from blood, collected roughly 12 days after vaccination. The source is a man aged 50 or older who received an inactivated influenza vaccine. Both conserved end residues are part of each CDR3. The D gene is left open where the match is weak. Expanded clones are given a class, and other clones once, few, many or no size at all.

TRBJ2-3,-,TRBV20-1,-,CSARDSNWAGTDTQYF,TGCAGTGCTAGAGACTCTAACTGGGCCGGCACAGATACGCAGTATTTT
TRBJ2-7,few,TRBV28,TRBD2,CASSLMGAGGGEQYF,TGTGCCAGCAGTTTAATGGGTGCGGGAGGGGGCGAGCAGTACTTC
TRBJ2-7,few,TRBV9,TRBD1,CASGTGGQGYEQYF,TGTGCCAGCGGAACAGGGGGCCAAGGCTACGAGCAGTACTTC
TRBJ1-5,few,TRBV7-6,-,CASSSRTGSNQPQHF,TGTGCCAGCAGCAGTAGGACCGGTAGCAATCAGCCCCAGCATTTT
TRBJ2-3,-,TRBV28,TRBD1,CASSYRDRAYTQYF,TGTGCCAGCAGTTACCGGGACAGGGCATATACGCAGTATTTT
TRBJ2-7,-,TRBV20-1,-,CSATRRLATHEQYF,TGCAGTGCAACAAGACGCCTGGCTACCCACGAGCAGTACTTC
TRBJ1-6,few,TRBV9,TRBD1,CASSVSGQGRDSPLHF,TGTGCCAGCAGCGTCTCCGGACAGGGCAGGGATTCACCCCTCCACTTT
TRBJ1-5,few,TRBV20-1,-,CSARDERYAASNQPQHF,TGCAGTGCTAGAGATGAGAGGTATGCCGCGAGCAATCAGCCCCAGCATTTT
TRBJ2-7,-,TRBV7-2,TRBD2,CASSLESGRSYEQYF,TGTGCCAGCAGCTTGGAAAGCGGGAGAAGCTACGAGCAGTACTTC
TRBJ1-1,many,TRBV7-9,-,CASSLGDEAFF,TGTGCCAGCAGCTTGGGGGATGAAGCTTTCTTT
TRBJ2-5,-,TRBV28,-,CASSLGGTAPGTQYF,TGTGCCAGCAGTTTAGGCGGGACCGCCCCAGGGACCCAGTACTTC
TRBJ1-2,few,TRBV4-1,-,CASSQGGLNDYGYTF,TGCGCCAGCAGCCAAGGGGGGCTTAATGACTATGGCTACACCTTC
TRBJ2-7,many,TRBV7-2,-,CASSPGSHLYEQYF,TGTGCCAGCAGCCCGGGATCACACCTCTACGAGCAGTACTTC
TRBJ2-3,-,TRBV20-1,-,CCARGGTRRARGTDTQYF,TGCTGTGCTAGAGGCGGGACGAGAAGAGCGAGAGGCACAGATACGCAGTATTTT